The 20 T cell receptor beta chains below all came from one sample that was sequenced in a study of tumor and adjacent non-tumor tissue in lung cancer. Three rounds of nested PCR, following a modified ARM-PCR protocol, produced the TCRbeta library. TCRdb passed the multiplex PCR reads through MiXCR, listing each CDR3 protein once. The table records 60,000 to 65,000 distinct CDR3 sequences, around two thirds of them present only once. The template was RNA from unsorted bulk tissue. The normal lung tissue was taken more than 3 cm from the tumor edge. Sequencing was carried out using distant non-tumor lung tissue. The receptors were gathered from a man between 65 and 80 years old with non-small cell lung cancer.

With regard to this clonotype: A junction boundary mismatches the germline segment, possibly from a read error. The rearrangement joins TRBV20-1 to TRBJ2-1; D is undetermined. CDR1 and CDR2 from the germline V gene are DFQATT and SNEGSKA (reference sequence). This CDR3 comprises 16 residues. This CDR3 is CSARDLAPSSYNEQLF. For the CDR3, the DNA is TGCAGTGCTAGAGATCTTGCCCCGAGCTCCTACAATGAGCAGCTCTTC.

The rearrangement uses TRBV6-5 and TRBJ2-5; D is possibly TRBD1 (5 bases). V was trimmed by 9 bases and J by 2 bases, leaving 13 bases between them. The CDR3 loop spans 13 amino acids. Germline CDR1 is MNHEY and CDR2 is SVGAGI. In DNA, the CDR3 is TGTGCCAGAAAAACAGGTTATCAAGAGACCCAGTACTTC. Protein product: CARKTGYQETQYF.

Comment on this clonotype: This likely comes from a read error, as the CDR3 has no conserved phenylalanine or tryptophan at its end. The genes are TRBV12-3 or TRBV12-4 and TRBJ1-5; no reliable D call. The CDR3 extends over 14 amino acids. The CDR3 sequence: CASSLRHSSQPQHS. DNA of the CDR3: TGTGCCAGCAGTCTCCGACATAGCAGTCAGCCCCAGCATTCT.

In the case of this clonotype: One end of the junction does not line up with germline, which may come from a read error. This sequence joins TRBV6-1 and TRBJ2-7, with a tentative D call TRBD1 (7 bases). The CDR3 contains 17 residues. Germline-derived CDR1 and CDR2 are MNHNS and SASEGT. CDR3 amino acids: CASSERVTSRGLLEQYF. The CDR3 nucleotides read TGTGCCAGCAGTGAAAGGGTTACTAGCAGGGGGTTGTTAGAGCAGTATTTC.

In regard to this clonotype: A read error may explain this, as a much larger clone is one base away. V usage is TRBV10-3 and J usage is TRBJ1-1; D gene uncertain. Germline CDR1 is ENHRY and CDR2 is SYGVKD. The CDR3 is 14 amino acids. The CDR3 loop reads CDISEYSWDTEAFF. DNA for the CDR3: TGTGACATCAGTGAGTACTCGTGGGACACTGAAGCTTTCTTT.

This chain joins TRBV6-5 and TRBJ1-3; D remains ambiguous. The germline gives CDR1 MNHEY, CDR2 SVGAGI. The CDR3 is made up of 16 amino acids. The V and J ends lost 2 bases and 3 bases respectively, with 14 bases between them. The CDR3 bases are TGTGCCAGCAGTTACCCCTTACCTCGATATGGAAACACCATATATTTT. Amino acids: CASSYPLPRYGNTIYF.

Comment on this clonotype: One junction end does not reproduce the germline sequence, and a read error may be involved. This chain links TRBV28 with TRBJ2-5; D ambiguous. The germline CDR1 and CDR2 sequences are MDHEN and SYDVKM. The CDR3 length is 15 residues. CDR3 coding DNA: TGTGCCAGCAGGAGACTTGCGGCCACAAGAGAGACCCAGCACTTC. Its protein product is CASRRLAATRETQHF.

The chain links TRBV28 to TRBJ2-7, with unresolved D. The CDR3 is 12 amino acids. V was trimmed by 3 bases and J by 4 bases, leaving 7 bases between them. In germline, CDR1 is MDHEN, CDR2 SYDVKM. This CDR3 reads CASSLLKYEQYF. The CDR3 DNA sequence: TGTGCCAGCAGTTTGCTTAAATACGAGCAGTACTTC.

In the case of this clonotype: One base away lies a much larger clone, so this may be a sequencing read error. This chain links TRBV12-3 or TRBV12-4 with TRBJ1-1; D is ambiguous. CDR3 size: 15 residues. Deletions cut 2 bases from V and 3 bases from J, with 13 bases between. The CDR3 DNA reads TGTGCCAGCAGTTTAAGGCGGCAGGCGGACACTGAAGCTTTCTTT. Translation gives CASSLRRQADTEAFF.

Regarding this clonotype: One junction end does not reproduce the germline sequence, and a read error may be involved. This sequence joins TRBV11-2 and TRBJ2-7; no definite D call. From germline, CDR1 is SGHAT and CDR2 FQNNGV. This CDR3 contains 12 residues. CDR3: CASSLISNEQYF. CDR3 nucleotides: TGTGCCAGCAGCTTAATCAGCAACGAGCAGTATTTC.

This clonotype was counted only a few times. Mismatch with germline at one junction end may stem from a read error. The chain recombines TRBV7-6 with TRBJ2-3; the D gene is possibly TRBD2 (6 bases). Germline V gene data show CDR1 as SGHVS and CDR2 as FNYEAQ. The CDR3 contains 16 residues. The CDR3 is CVSSPSAGLGTDTQYF. In nucleotides, the CDR3 is TGTGTCAGCAGCCCCTCCGCGGGGCTAGGAACAGATACGCAGTATTTT. Full variable domain (missing parts from reference TRBV7-6 and TRBJ2-3): GAGVSQSPRYKVTKRGQDVALRCDPISGHVSLYWYRQALGQGPEFLTYFNYEAQQDKSGLPNDRFSAERPEGSISTLTIQRTEQRDSAMYRCVSSPSAGLGTDTQYFGPGTRLTVL.

This clonotype was recorded a few times. One base away lies a much larger clone, so this may be a sequencing read error. The gene calls are TRBV4-2 and TRBJ2-3, with 9 bases identical to TRBD1. The CDR3 loop spans 16 amino acids. Germline assignment: CDR1 LGHNA and CDR2 YNFKEQ. CDR3: CTSSQDQTGGTDTQYF. CDR3 DNA: TGTACCAGCAGCCAAGACCAGACAGGGGGGACAGATACGCAGTATTTT.

This clonotype came up once. The chain uses TRBV6-5 and TRBJ1-4; D remains ambiguous. The CDR3 loop spans 12 amino acids. Germline CDR1 and CDR2: MNHEY and SVGAGI. V was clipped by 7 bases and J by 7 bases, with 10 bases between them. Written as DNA, the CDR3 is TGTGCCAGCAATCGCAATGGTGAAAAACTGTTTTTT. Translating it yields CASNRNGEKLFF.

Note on this clonotype: The junction shows a germline mismatch at one end, possibly a read error. The V and J genes are TRBV28 and TRBJ2-2; 7 bases match TRBD2. The germline V gene has CDR1 MDHEN and CDR2 SYDVKM. The CDR3 sequence is 17 residues long. Written as DNA, the CDR3 is TGTGCCAGCAGTTTATTCGGGGGGAGCAGCCCCACCAGGGAGCTGTTTTTT. Amino acid sequence: CASSLFGGSSPTRELFF.

As concerns this clonotype: A much larger clonotype is one base distant, so this may be a read error. V gene TRBV4-2 combines with J gene TRBJ2-3; 7 bases are shared with TRBD2. The CDR3 covers 14 residues. Germline V CDR1 and CDR2: LGHNA, YNFKEQ. The CDR3 region is CTNNQRGVTDTQYF. In DNA form, the CDR3 reads TGTACCAACAACCAGCGGGGAGTCACAGATACGCAGTATTTT.

This chain links TRBV11-2 with TRBJ2-3; 8 positions agree with TRBD2. The CDR3 is 14 amino acids. Germline CDR1 and CDR2: SGHAT and FQNNGV. The V and J ends lost 5 bases and 6 bases, in that order; junction bases with no gene match: 7. CDR3 nucleotides: TGTGCCAGCAGCATAACTTGCGGGAGGGATACGCAGTATTTT. Protein product: CASSITCGRDTQYF.

This chain uses TRBV6-1 with TRBJ2-1, with D uncertain. The CDR3 is 17 amino acids. Looked up from germline, CDR1 is MNHNS and CDR2 is SASEGT. Deletions cut 2 bases from V and 14 bases from J, with 28 bases between. The CDR3 DNA follows: TGTGCCAGCAGTGAATCGAAGTGTCTCGGGCCCTGGTCGGTGGAGTTCTTC. Its translation is CASSESKCLGPWSVEFF.

Details on this clonotype: At one end, the junction sequence differs from germline, possibly due to a read error. This chain uses TRBV29-1 with TRBJ2-5; a weak D match, TRBD1 (5 bases). The CDR3 sequence is 12 residues long. The germline V gene encodes CDR1 SQVTM and CDR2 ANQGSEA. The CDR3 here is CSVVVTGETHYF. The CDR3 nucleotides are TGCAGCGTCGTGGTCACAGGAGAGACCCATTACTTC.

Points on this clonotype: An end of the junction differs from the germline gene, which may be a read error. The CDR3 sequence is CSVVGGRARTRVNERFF. The CDR3 DNA reads as TGCAGCGTGGTTGGGGGGAGGGCTCGGACACGCGTGAATGAGCGGTTCTTC. The chain couples TRBV29-1 to TRBJ2-1; 7 positions match TRBD2. This CDR3 has 17 amino acids. CDR1 and CDR2 (germline): SQVTM, ANQGSEA.

The rearrangement joins TRBV5-1 to TRBJ2-5, with a weak D call TRBD1 (7 bases). V lost 7 bases to trimming and J lost 2 bases, with 12 bases between them. CDR3 length: 13 amino acids. The germline gives CDR1 SGHRS, CDR2 YFSETQ. The CDR3 DNA follows: TGCGCCAGCCGCAGGGGGGTACAAGAGACCCAGTACTTC. Translation: CASRRGVQETQYF. Complete variable domain (other parts from reference TRBV5-1 and TRBJ2-5): KAGVTQTPRYLIKTRGQQVTLSCSPISGHRSVSWYQQTPGQGLQFLFEYFSETQRNKGNFPGRFSGRQFSNSRSEMNVSTLELGDSALYLCASRRGVQETQYFGPGTRLLVL.